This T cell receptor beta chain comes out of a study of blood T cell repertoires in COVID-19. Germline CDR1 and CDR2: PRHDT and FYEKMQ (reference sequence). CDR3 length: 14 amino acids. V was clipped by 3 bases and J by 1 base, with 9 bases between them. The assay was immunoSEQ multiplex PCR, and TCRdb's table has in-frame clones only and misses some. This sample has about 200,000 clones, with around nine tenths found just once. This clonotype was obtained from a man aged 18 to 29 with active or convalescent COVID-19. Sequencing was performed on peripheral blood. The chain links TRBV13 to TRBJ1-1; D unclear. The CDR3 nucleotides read TGTGCCAGCAGCTTGTTAGAGGGGAACACTGAAGCTTTCTTT. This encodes CASSLLEGNTEAFF.